One and the same sample provided the 26 T cell receptor beta chains below, sequenced in a study of T cell repertoires in cytomegalovirus infection. No cognate antigen is known for these TCRs. One entry per CDR3 protein, called by TCRdb with MiXCR from the reads. The sample carries approximately 770,000 distinct CDR3 sequences, 25% to 30% recorded once. The sequences come from cultured CD8+ T cells from PBMCs, collected from culture after CMV antigen stimulation. These receptors were taken from a human donor in good health (CMV status not recorded). Some clones in this sample may be carry-over from other donors' samples.

This chain uses TRBV24-1 with TRBJ2-1, with TRBD1 matching 8 bases. With 4 bases clipped from V and 8 bases from J, the junction kept 9 bases outside the gene matches. The CDR3 totals 15 residues. The germline V gene encodes CDR1 KGHDR and CDR2 SFDVKD. The CDR3 is CATSDPGQAGDEQFF. In DNA form, the CDR3 reads TGTGCCACCAGTGACCCGGGACAGGCAGGGGATGAGCAGTTCTTC.

The J gene is TRBJ1-5, the V gene TRBV6-1; D unclear. The germline gives CDR1 MNHNS, CDR2 SASEGT. CDR3 length: 14 amino acids. The V end was cut by 2 bases, the J end by 7 bases, with 12 bases between. CDR3 sequence: CASSEKFSRQPQHF. For the CDR3, the DNA is TGTGCCAGCAGTGAAAAATTTTCTAGGCAGCCCCAGCATTTT.

The J gene is TRBJ2-3, the V gene TRBV20-1, with D perhaps TRBD2 (6 bases). This CDR3 contains 14 residues. Germline V gene data show CDR1 as DFQATT and CDR2 as SNEGSKA (reference sequence). Trimming took off 6 bases at V and 0 bases at J, with 13 bases between the two ends. CDR3 DNA sequence: TGCAGTGCCCTTGGGGGGACGAGCACAGATACGCAGTATTTT. As protein: CSALGGTSTDTQYF.

The chain is built from TRBV6-2 or TRBV6-3 and TRBJ2-7; TRBD1 or TRBD2 may be the D gene (5 bases each). This CDR3 contains 15 residues. V lost 0 bases, J lost 0 bases, and 9 bases lay in between. Germline loops: CDR1 MNHEY, CDR2 SVGEGT. CDR3 residues: CASSYSGRSSYEQYV. CDR3 sequence (DNA): TGTGCCAGCAGTTACTCGGGACGGAGCTCCTACGAGCAGTACGTC.

The chain joins TRBV27 to TRBJ2-5; D gene ambiguous. The germline V and J ends were trimmed by 4 bases and 2 bases, with 11 bases remaining between them. The CDR3 extends over 14 amino acids. Germline values: CDR1 MNHEY, CDR2 SMNVEV (reference sequence). Here the CDR3 DNA reads TGTGCCAGCAGTTCCCTGGCGGCTCAAGAGACCCAGTACTTC. Protein sequence: CASSSLAAQETQYF.

This clonotype was seen only a few times. The gene calls are TRBV5-5 and TRBJ1-4; unclear D gene. Per the germline V gene, CDR1 is SGHKS and CDR2 is YYEKEE (reference sequence). The CDR3 extends over 9 amino acids. V was trimmed by 6 bases and J by 6 bases, leaving 0 bases between them. The DNA for the CDR3 is TGTGCCAGCAATGAAAAACTGTTTTTT. This translates into CASNEKLFF.

The chain is built from TRBV5-6 and TRBJ1-5; TRBD1 matches 7 bases. The length of the CDR3 is 13 residues. Germline loops: CDR1 SGHDT, CDR2 YYEEEE. The J segment lost 8 bases and the V segment lost 4 bases, leaving 6 bases of the junction unmatched. CDR3 loop: CASSLTGREPQHF. The CDR3 DNA follows: TGTGCCAGCAGCCTGACAGGGAGGGAGCCCCAGCATTTT.

This clonotype turned up a few times. This rearrangement joins TRBV7-6 to TRBJ1-1; TRBD1 aligns across 10 bases. The J segment lost 5 bases and the V segment lost 2 bases, leaving 11 bases of the junction unmatched. Germline CDR1 is SGHVS and CDR2 is FNYEAQ. This CDR3 region has 17 residues. CDR3 in DNA: TGTGCCAGCAGCTTAACCTCGGGACAGGGGATAAGGACTGAAGCTTTCTTT. Translated: CASSLTSGQGIRTEAFF.

This clonotype has just a few counts. This sequence joins TRBV13 and TRBJ2-3, with D tentatively TRBD2 (6 bases). CDR3 length: 16 amino acids. Germline V gives CDR1 PRHDT, CDR2 FYEKMQ (reference sequence). V lost 0 bases, J lost 2 bases, and 12 bases lay in between. CDR3 loop: CASSLGRGSYTDTQYF. CDR3 in DNA: TGTGCCAGCAGCTTAGGCCGGGGGTCGTACACAGATACGCAGTATTTT.

The V call is TRBV7-4, the J call TRBJ2-4; 10 bases fit TRBD2. From germline, CDR1 is SGHVT and CDR2 SQSDAQ. CDR3 length: 15 residues. Unmatched junction bases numbered 4, after V lost 5 bases and J lost 3 bases. In nucleotides, the CDR3 is TGTGCCAGCAGCACTTCTAGCGGGGGCAAAAACATTCAGTACTTC. Protein: CASSTSSGGKNIQYF.

This chain joins TRBV19 and TRBJ2-5, with D hard to call. V was shortened by 8 bases and J by 1 base, with 11 bases between the two germline ends. Germline assignment: CDR1 LNHDA and CDR2 SQIVND (reference sequence). CDR3 length: 13 residues. In DNA, the CDR3 is TGTGCCAGTGGCTTCGGAACCCAAGAGACCCAGTACTTC. Protein sequence: CASGFGTQETQYF.

The rearrangement joins TRBV4-1 to TRBJ2-7; D uncertain. The CDR3 consists of 13 residues. Germline V CDR1 and CDR2: MGHRA, YSYEKL. V lost 1 base to trimming and J lost 3 bases, with 7 bases between them. The CDR3: CASSQVLNYEQYV. The CDR3 region has the DNA TGCGCCAGCAGCCAAGTGTTGAACTACGAGCAGTACGTC.

This clonotype was seen repeatedly, ten times or more. The chain links TRBV12-3 or TRBV12-4 to TRBJ1-1; a possible D gene is TRBD1 (5 bases). V lost 6 bases and J lost 4, with 15 bases in between. The CDR3 has 14 residues. The CDR3 spells CASSPPGTGTEAFF. For the CDR3, the DNA is TGTGCCAGCAGCCCGCCGGGGACGGGCACTGAAGCTTTCTTT.

The rearrangement links TRBV2 to TRBJ2-3; 7 bases line up with TRBD1. V trimming: 6 bases; J trimming: 4 bases; junction bases outside the gene matches: 13. The CDR3 contains 16 residues. Germline values: CDR1 SNHLY, CDR2 FYNNEI. As DNA, the CDR3 is TGTGCCAGCAGGGGCCCGGGACAGTCAAGCGCAGATACGCAGTATTTT. As protein: CASRGPGQSSADTQYF.

The chain couples TRBV7-9 to TRBJ2-7, with TRBD2 as a possible D gene (6 bases). The V end lost 7 bases, the J end lost 0 bases, and 19 bases lay between the germline ends. This CDR3 has 16 residues. Germline V gene sequence: CDR1 SEHNR, CDR2 FQNEAQ (reference sequence). CDR3 in amino acids: CASNSLGGKISYEQYF. The CDR3 region has the DNA TGTGCCAGCAACTCACTGGGAGGCAAGATCTCCTACGAGCAGTACTTC.

This clonotype was found many times. This chain links TRBV28 with TRBJ2-7; TRBD1 agrees at 9 bases. The CDR3 runs to 15 residues. V shed 3 bases, J shed 3 bases, and the junction held 6 bases outside the gene matches. Looked up from germline, CDR1 is MDHEN and CDR2 is SYDVKM. The CDR3 bases are TGTGCCAGCAGTTTTTATGGGACAGGGATCTACGAGCAGTACGTC. The encoded protein is CASSFYGTGIYEQYV.

V gene TRBV28 combines with J gene TRBJ2-2; no definite D call. This CDR3 has 14 residues. Per the germline V gene, CDR1 is MDHEN and CDR2 is SYDVKM. V lost 1 base, J lost 4 bases, and 7 bases lay in between. This CDR3 reads CASSLFDGTGELFF. CDR3 sequence (DNA): TGTGCCAGCAGTTTATTTGACGGCACCGGGGAGCTGTTTTTT.

This clonotype has just one count. The J gene is TRBJ1-1, the V gene TRBV6-5; D gene unclear. The length of the CDR3 is 13 residues. V lost 2 bases and J lost 8, with 12 bases in between. CDR1 is MNHEY and CDR2 is SVGAGI in the germline V gene. The CDR3, as DNA: TGTGCCAGCAGTTACAGGGATGGAGACGAAGCTTTCTTT. It translates to CASSYRDGDEAFF.

The chain links TRBV6-2 or TRBV6-3 to TRBJ2-3; D ambiguous. The CDR3 has 14 amino acids. V lost 5 bases to trimming and J lost 2 bases, with 11 bases between them. Looked up from germline, CDR1 is MNHEY and CDR2 is SVGEGT. Here the CDR3 reads CASSLGSFTDTQYF. The CDR3 DNA reads as TGTGCCAGCAGTCTAGGGTCCTTCACAGATACGCAGTATTTT.

This clonotype appeared a few times. The chain uses TRBV4-3 and TRBJ2-5, with D perhaps matching TRBD2 (6 bases). The CDR3 contains 15 residues. Germline CDR1 LGHNA, CDR2 YSLEER. V was cut by 0 bases and J by 5 bases, with 13 bases left in between. CDR3 residues: CASSQDLGGVETQYF. In DNA, the CDR3 is TGCGCCAGCAGCCAAGATCTTGGAGGGGTGGAGACCCAGTACTTC.

The V gene is TRBV5-3, the J gene TRBJ2-7; the match to TRBD1 covers 7 bases. TRBV5-3 is classed as an ORF, of uncertain function. This CDR3 is 13 amino acids long. The CDR3 region has the DNA TGTGCCAGCAGCTCGACAGGGACGGACGAGCAGTACGTC. Protein sequence: CASSSTGTDEQYV.

This clonotype was counted once. The chain couples TRBV7-2 to TRBJ2-7, with 10 bases that match TRBD2. Germline CDR1 and CDR2: SGHTA and FQGNSA. The CDR3 has 17 amino acids. The V and J ends lost 5 bases and 4 bases, in that order; junction bases with no gene match: 14. CDR3 loop: CASSRTGTGTSEYEQYF. The CDR3 DNA sequence: TGTGCCAGCAGCCGGACAGGCACCGGGACTAGCGAATACGAGCAGTACTTC.

Comment on this clonotype: It may be a read error: a sequence one base away is much more abundant. The V call is TRBV7-8, the J call TRBJ2-2; D might be TRBD1 or TRBD2, each matching 6 bases. Trimming removed 4 bases from V and 0 bases from J, with 18 bases in between. Germline CDR1 reads SGHVS; CDR2 reads FQNEAQ. The CDR3 covers 18 residues. The CDR3 here is CASSSRRWGASNTGELFF. CDR3 nucleotide sequence: TGTGCCAGCAGCTCTCGGCGCTGGGGGGCTTCGAACACCGGGGAGCTGTTTTTT.

CDR3 bases: TGTGCCATCAGTGAAGAGGACACCGGGGAGCTGTTTTTT. Its translation: CAISEEDTGELFF. The chain recombines TRBV10-3 with TRBJ2-2; unclear D gene. Germline CDR1 reads ENHRY; CDR2 reads SYGVKD. The V end was cut by 3 bases, the J end by 3 bases, with 5 bases between. The CDR3 covers 13 residues.

Worth noting for this clonotype: Being one base from a much bigger clone, this may be a read error. This chain connects TRBV7-6 to TRBJ2-2, with D unclear. Trimming cost V 2 bases and J 3 bases, with 16 bases left between them. Germline CDR1 SGHVS, CDR2 FNYEAQ. This CDR3 contains 17 residues. The CDR3 loop is CASSLMWLGSDTGELFF. The CDR3 DNA follows: TGTGCCAGCAGCTTAATGTGGTTAGGATCGGACACCGGGGAGCTGTTTTTT. The full variable domain, with the rest looked up from reference TRBV7-6 and TRBJ2-2, is GAGVSQSPRYKVTKRGQDVALRCDPISGHVSLYWYRQALGQGPEFLTYFNYEAQQDKSGLPNDRFSAERPEGSISTLTIQRTEQRDSAMYRCASSLMWLGSDTGELFFGEGSRLTVL.

The chain employs TRBV11-2 and TRBJ2-7, with TRBD1 matching 8 bases. In germline, CDR1 is SGHAT, CDR2 FQNNGV. Trimming cost V 4 bases and J 9 bases; bases outside gene matches: 5. The CDR3 sequence is 12 residues long. The DNA for the CDR3 is TGTGCCAGCAGCTCCTCGGGGACAGGGCAGTACGTC. Translation: CASSSSGTGQYV.